Listed below are T cell receptor beta chains from one sample, sequenced in a study of T cell repertoires in cytomegalovirus infection. TCRdb re-called the reads through MiXCR, storing one row per CDR3 protein. In the table there are 450,000 to 650,000 distinct CDR3 sequences, approximately 40% of which are singletons. The antigens for these receptors are not known. The sample consisted of cultured PBMCs, taken from culture after CMV antigen stimulation. The receptor set was obtained from a human donor in good health (CMV status not recorded). Some clones in this sample may be carry-over from other donors' samples. Both conserved end residues are part of each CDR3. Part of the rows lack a size; the others show once, few, many or a class for expanded clones.

TRBV6-5 | . | CASSEWDGDNQPQHF
TRBV18 | few | CASSPDRATYNEQFF
TRBV5-1 | once | CASRSSGGEYNEQFF
TRBV20-1 | few | CSARDVRSAGGYDANTGELFF
TRBV20-1 | . | CSATGTGGKDEKLFF
TRBV2 | few | CASSDVAGGDTQYF
TRBV7-2 | . | CASSLRRGNTIYF
TRBV30 | . | CAWSPPWGRSRNNEQFF
TRBV11-3 | . | CASSLWGVQGNEQFF
TRBV12-3/TRBV12-4 | . | CASSLSGFLSPEAFF
TRBV7-9 | few | CASSLGLRHYGYTF
TRBV20-1 | few | CSAVKGSSYNEQFF
TRBV18 | . | CASSQLAGGRSGANVLTF
TRBV6-2/TRBV6-3 | . | CASSFRDSPYNEQFF
TRBV6-1 | . | CASRGSGRGEQFF
TRBV19 | . | CASSPGQGDGMNTEAFF